The following is a TCR beta chain sequence with its context. Antigen: not known. The data were taken from a study of T cell repertoires in cytomegalovirus infection. TCRdb re-called the reads with MiXCR, one entry per CDR3 protein. The sample contains 680,000 or so distinct CDR3 sequences, approximately 33% of which appear only once. The material sequenced was cultured PBMCs, taken from culture after CMV antigen stimulation. The clonotype was recovered from a human donor in good health (CMV status not recorded). Some clones in this sample may be carry-over from other donors' samples.

The CDR3 DNA reads TGTGCCAGCGGTATATCTTCAGGAGGAGAGACCCAGTACTTC. It translates to CASGISSGGETQYF. V usage is TRBV2 and J usage is TRBJ2-5, with TRBD2 as a possible D gene (5 bases). CDR1 SNHLY and CDR2 FYNNEI come from the germline V gene. CDR3 length equals 14 residues. V lost 8 bases, J lost 4 bases, and 17 bases lay in between.